A selection of T cell receptor beta chains follows, all from one sample in a study of Ad26.COV2.S vaccination and SARS-CoV-2 variants. Generated by immunoSEQ multiplex PCR, the TCRdb table keeps only in-frame clones and is missing some. The table has about 280,000 clones, roughly 86% seen once. Source: peripheral blood, taken in a trial of Ad26.COV2.S vaccine versus placebo. The receptor set was obtained from a person aged 18-65 years who received the Ad26.COV2.S COVID-19 vaccine or a placebo. Each CDR3 is given with its conserved first and last residue. The D gene is left open where the match is weak. The size entry is marked missing in some rows and otherwise reads once, few, many or a size class.

clone_size: NA
j_call: TRBJ1-2
d_call: NA
v_call: TRBV6-2/TRBV6-3
cdr3_nt: TGTGCCAGCAGTTCCTGGGCGATAAGTGGTGGCTACACCTTC
cdr3_aa: CASSSWAISGGYTF

clone_size: NA
j_call: TRBJ2-7
d_call: TRBD1
v_call: TRBV24-1
cdr3_nt: TGTGCCACCGAGGGGGCAGGGGCCGGGTACGAGCAGTACTTC
cdr3_aa: CATEGAGAGYEQYF

clone_size: NA
j_call: TRBJ1-2
d_call: NA
v_call: TRBV25-1
cdr3_nt: TGTGCCAGCAGTGGAACCGGGGCCTTCAGGGCTAACTATGGCTACACCTTC
cdr3_aa: CASSGTGAFRANYGYTF

clone_size: NA
j_call: TRBJ1-3
d_call: NA
v_call: TRBV12-3/TRBV12-4
cdr3_nt: TGTGCCAGCGTAAGCTCTGGAAACACCATATATTTT
cdr3_aa: CASVSSGNTIYF

clone_size: NA
j_call: TRBJ2-7
d_call: NA
v_call: TRBV28
cdr3_nt: TGTGCCAGCAGTTTATCCCCTCCGGGATGGGAGCAGTACTTC
cdr3_aa: CASSLSPPGWEQYF

clone_size: NA
j_call: TRBJ2-4
d_call: TRBD2
v_call: TRBV14
cdr3_nt: TGTGCCAGCAGCCACACCGGGACTACCTTGAGCATTCAGTACTTC
cdr3_aa: CASSHTGTTLSIQYF

clone_size: NA
j_call: TRBJ1-2
d_call: NA
v_call: TRBV6-5
cdr3_nt: TGTGCCAGCAGTTACGGGGGCCGGGATGGCTACACCTTC
cdr3_aa: CASSYGGRDGYTF

clone_size: NA
j_call: TRBJ1-5
d_call: NA
v_call: TRBV7-2
cdr3_nt: TGTGCCAGCAAACGGGGATATAGCAATCAGCCCCAGCATTTT
cdr3_aa: CASKRGYSNQPQHF

clone_size: NA
j_call: TRBJ2-5
d_call: TRBD1
v_call: TRBV7-2
cdr3_nt: TGTGCCAGCAGCCCCAGCGCGACAGGGCTAGAAGAGACCCAGTACTTC
cdr3_aa: CASSPSATGLEETQYF

clone_size: NA
j_call: TRBJ1-1
d_call: NA
v_call: TRBV28
cdr3_nt: TGTGCCAGCAGAGGGGCAACTTTGAACACTGAAGCTTTCTTT
cdr3_aa: CASRGATLNTEAFF

clone_size: NA
j_call: TRBJ1-5
d_call: NA
v_call: TRBV19
cdr3_nt: TGTGCCAGTAGTATCCTGGATCAGCCCCAGCATTTT
cdr3_aa: CASSILDQPQHF

clone_size: NA
j_call: TRBJ1-5
d_call: NA
v_call: TRBV27
cdr3_nt: TGTGCCAGCAAGGGGTTGGATCAGCCCCAGCATTTT
cdr3_aa: CASKGLDQPQHF

clone_size: NA
j_call: TRBJ2-3
d_call: TRBD1
v_call: TRBV5-1
cdr3_nt: TGCGCCAGCAGCTTAGGGACAGGCGACACAGATACGCAGTATTTT
cdr3_aa: CASSLGTGDTDTQYF

clone_size: NA
j_call: TRBJ2-7
d_call: NA
v_call: TRBV14
cdr3_nt: TGTGCCAGCAGTGTGGGTTGGGACTACGAGCAGTACTTC
cdr3_aa: CASSVGWDYEQYF

clone_size: NA
j_call: TRBJ2-1
d_call: NA
v_call: TRBV11-3
cdr3_nt: TGTGCCAGCAGCTTAGGGGCTAGCAGAAATGAGCAGTTCTTC
cdr3_aa: CASSLGASRNEQFF

clone_size: NA
j_call: TRBJ1-6
d_call: NA
v_call: TRBV10-3
cdr3_nt: TGTGCCATCAGTGAACTAGGGACCACACATAATTCACCCCTCCACTTT
cdr3_aa: CAISELGTTHNSPLHF

clone_size: NA
j_call: TRBJ1-3
d_call: TRBD1
v_call: TRBV7-8
cdr3_nt: TGTGCCAGCAGCTCGGACAGGGGATGGAGCAACACCATATATTTT
cdr3_aa: CASSSDRGWSNTIYF

clone_size: NA
j_call: TRBJ2-7
d_call: NA
v_call: TRBV6-5
cdr3_nt: TGTGCCAGCAGTTACTACGGGAGCTCCTACGAGCAGTACTTC
cdr3_aa: CASSYYGSSYEQYF

clone_size: NA
j_call: TRBJ2-5
d_call: NA
v_call: TRBV6-2/TRBV6-3
cdr3_nt: TGTGCCAGCAGTATGTTGGCGGGGTTGGCGACCCAGTACTTC
cdr3_aa: CASSMLAGLATQYF

clone_size: few
j_call: TRBJ1-1
d_call: TRBD1
v_call: TRBV7-7
cdr3_nt: TGTGCCAGCAGCCCAAGGACAGGGCACATATTGAACACTGAAGCTTTCTTT
cdr3_aa: CASSPRTGHILNTEAFF

clone_size: NA
j_call: TRBJ2-1
d_call: TRBD2
v_call: TRBV5-6
cdr3_nt: TGTGCCAGCAGCTTCCTTAGCGGGAGTTACAATGAGCAGTTCTTC
cdr3_aa: CASSFLSGSYNEQFF

clone_size: NA
j_call: TRBJ2-3
d_call: TRBD2
v_call: TRBV6-5
cdr3_nt: TGTGCCAGCACCCGGGGGGGCCACACAGATACGCAGTATTTT
cdr3_aa: CASTRGGHTDTQYF

clone_size: NA
j_call: TRBJ1-6
d_call: NA
v_call: TRBV27
cdr3_nt: TGTGCCAGCAGTCCGATGGGGGCCCCCCAAAGGAATTCACCCCTCCACTTT
cdr3_aa: CASSPMGAPQRNSPLHF

clone_size: NA
j_call: TRBJ2-1
d_call: TRBD2
v_call: TRBV30
cdr3_nt: TGTGCCTGGAGTGACCTAGCGGGAGTATTGAATGAGCAGTTCTTC
cdr3_aa: CAWSDLAGVLNEQFF

clone_size: NA
j_call: TRBJ1-4
d_call: TRBD1
v_call: TRBV7-9
cdr3_nt: TGTGCCAGCAGCTCGACAGGGGTAGAACTGTTTTTT
cdr3_aa: CASSSTGVELFF

clone_size: NA
j_call: TRBJ1-3
d_call: TRBD1
v_call: TRBV6-5
cdr3_nt: TGTGCCAGCACCCGGACAGGGGCTGGAAACACCATATATTTT
cdr3_aa: CASTRTGAGNTIYF

clone_size: NA
j_call: TRBJ2-2
d_call: TRBD1
v_call: TRBV7-9
cdr3_nt: TGTGCCAGCAGCCTCAGACAGGGGGACACCGGGGAGCTGTTTTTT
cdr3_aa: CASSLRQGDTGELFF

clone_size: NA
j_call: TRBJ1-1
d_call: TRBD1
v_call: TRBV30
cdr3_nt: TGTGCCTTGACTGGACAGGTGCCTGAAGCTTTCTTT
cdr3_aa: CALTGQVPEAFF